The rows below give T cell receptor beta chains drawn from one sample of a study of Graves' ophthalmopathy and Graves' hyperthyroidism. From the multiplex PCR reads, TCRdb called clonotypes with MiXCR, one entry per CDR3 protein. The repertoire holds over 150,000 distinct CDR3 sequences, with roughly 37% as singletons. Sequenced material: peripheral blood. The receptors were sampled from a woman aged 40 to 50 with Graves' ophthalmopathy. CDR3s include the opening cysteine and the closing phenylalanine or tryptophan. The D gene is left open where the match is weak. The size entry is marked missing in some rows and otherwise reads once, few, many or a size class.

v_gene,d_gene,j_gene,abundance,CDR3nt,CDR3aa
TRBV20-1,TRBD1,TRBJ2-5,once,TGCAGTGCCAGAGGGGGGACAGGGGAGGAGACCCAGTACTTC,CSARGGTGEETQYF
TRBV2,NA,TRBJ1-6,many,TGTGCCAGCAGTGAACGGGGAGATTCACCCCTCCACTTT,CASSERGDSPLHF
TRBV27,TRBD2,TRBJ2-7,many,TGTGCCAGCAGTCCCCGCGGCGGGAGACCCTACGAGCAGTACTTC,CASSPRGGRPYEQYF
TRBV5-1,NA,TRBJ2-7,many,TGCGCCAGCAGCTTGGACGGGGACCCGAGTGGGTACGAGCAGTACTTC,CASSLDGDPSGYEQYF
TRBV28,TRBD1,TRBJ1-2,many,TGTGCCAGCAGTTCTCCGGGACAGGGGGCTATTGGCTACACCTTC,CASSSPGQGAIGYTF
TRBV6-9,TRBD1,TRBJ2-7,few,TGTGCCAGCAGTCCAGCCCCTGGGACAGGGAAAATGAACGAGCAGTACTTC,CASSPAPGTGKMNEQYF
TRBV3-1,TRBD1,TRBJ1-2,many,TGTGCCAGCAGCCAAATACGACAGGGGCACTATGGCTACACCTTC,CASSQIRQGHYGYTF
TRBV14,NA,TRBJ1-2,many,TGTGCCAGCAGCCCTTCGCGAGGAGGAGGCTACACCTTC,CASSPSRGGGYTF
TRBV27,NA,TRBJ2-6,many,TGTGCCAGCACCTATTCCATCCTGCCCCGCTCTGGGGCCAACGTCCTGACTTTC,CASTYSILPRSGANVLTF
TRBV27,NA,TRBJ2-7,many,TGTGCCAGCAGTTTGAAAGGGAGGGGGTACGAGCAGTACTTC,CASSLKGRGYEQYF
TRBV27,NA,TRBJ1-2,NA,TGTGCCAGCAGTTTAACCGCCCAGTTCGCGGAAAGGACCTTC,CASSLTAQFAERTF
TRBV28,TRBD2,TRBJ2-5,many,TGTGCCAGCAGTTTATATGGGGCTAGCGGGATCCAAGAGACCCAGTACTTC,CASSLYGASGIQETQYF
TRBV7-2,NA,TRBJ2-3,many,TGTGCCAGCAGCTTAGGGGGGGCCACACCGGGGACAGATACGCAGTATTTT,CASSLGGATPGTDTQYF
TRBV28,TRBD1,TRBJ2-7,many,TGTGCCAGCAGAAGCAGGGGGCTGGACGAGCAGTACTTC,CASRSRGLDEQYF
TRBV12-3/TRBV12-4,TRBD1,TRBJ2-4,many,TGTGCCAGCAGTTTACCGGACAGGCCCATTCAGTACTTC,CASSLPDRPIQYF
TRBV7-2,NA,TRBJ2-7,NA,TGTGCCAGCAGCCCCAGACGGACGTACGAGCAGTACTTC,CASSPRRTYEQYF
TRBV3-1,TRBD1,TRBJ1-1,many,TGTGCCAGCAGCCGTTCCTCCAGGGGGGTTGAAGCTTTCTTT,CASSRSSRGVEAFF
TRBV7-9,NA,TRBJ2-5,NA,TGTGCCAGCAGCTTAGACAGGGCGAATCAAGAGACCCAGTACTTC,CASSLDRANQETQYF
TRBV28,TRBD1,TRBJ1-1,NA,TGTGCCAGCAAAACAGGGGGCGCGTACACTGAAGCTTTCTTT,CASKTGGAYTEAFF
TRBV11-2,TRBD2,TRBJ2-5,many,TGTGCCAGCAGTCGACTAGCGGGGGGGCAAGAGACCCAGTACTTC,CASSRLAGGQETQYF
TRBV19,NA,TRBJ2-7,many,TGTGCCAGTAGTAGGCGAACCGGGGCCCACGAGCAGTACTTC,CASSRRTGAHEQYF
TRBV12-3/TRBV12-4,TRBD1,TRBJ2-4,NA,TGTGCCAGCAGTTACTGGGGACAGGGAACAAACATTCAGTACTTC,CASSYWGQGTNIQYF
TRBV4-3,NA,TRBJ1-2,many,TGCGCCAGCAGCCAAGATGGGCCAGCCGGCTACACCTTC,CASSQDGPAGYTF
TRBV6-5,NA,TRBJ2-7,many,TGTGCCAGCAGTTACTCGAGCCAGCCCTACGAGCAGTACTTC,CASSYSSQPYEQYF
TRBV28,TRBD1,TRBJ1-2,many,TGTGCCAGCAGTTATCTCGGCAGGGGGTTCGGCTACACCTTC,CASSYLGRGFGYTF
TRBV28,NA,TRBJ2-5,many,TGTGTCAGCAGCCTGTTAAGGGGGGGAGAGACCCAGTACTTC,CVSSLLRGGETQYF
TRBV30,NA,TRBJ2-7,NA,TGTGCCTGGAGTGTACAAGTGGGAGGCCCAGAAGAGCAGTACTTC,CAWSVQVGGPEEQYF
TRBV6-5,NA,TRBJ1-6,many,TGTGCCAGCAGCCTCTCGAGTCTGGGGAATTCACCCCTCCACTTT,CASSLSSLGNSPLHF
TRBV6-5,TRBD2,TRBJ2-7,many,TGTGCCAGCAGACCTTTAGGACTAGCGCGCTACGAGCAGTACTTC,CASRPLGLARYEQYF
TRBV12-5,TRBD1,TRBJ2-3,many,TGTGCTAGTGGTTTGGATACAGGGGCAGATACGCAGTATTTT,CASGLDTGADTQYF
TRBV6-1,TRBD1,TRBJ1-1,NA,TGTGCCAGCGCCGGTGGGACAGTCCCTGAAGCTTTCTTT,CASAGGTVPEAFF
TRBV7-2,NA,TRBJ2-5,many,TGTGCCAGCAGCCTTTCTGGCGCCAAAGAGACCCAGTACTTC,CASSLSGAKETQYF
TRBV13,NA,TRBJ1-2,many,TGTGCCAGCAACGATCGGGGGCCACCTCTCTATGGCTACACCTTC,CASNDRGPPLYGYTF
TRBV6-1,TRBD1,TRBJ1-6,few,TGTGCCAGCAGTGAAGTACTAGGACAGGGGAATTCACCCCTCCACTTT,CASSEVLGQGNSPLHF
TRBV27,NA,TRBJ1-6,NA,TGTGCCAGCAGGGCCCAGGGATCACCCCTCCACTTT,CASRAQGSPLHF
TRBV28,NA,TRBJ1-2,many,TGTGCCAGCAGTGTCGGGCCTTCCTCCCGCTCGTATGGCTACACCTTC,CASSVGPSSRSYGYTF
TRBV9,TRBD1,TRBJ2-7,many,TGTGCCAGCAGCCCCCGGGACAGACCCTACGAGCAGTACTTC,CASSPRDRPYEQYF
TRBV24-1,TRBD1,TRBJ1-1,NA,TGTGCCACCAAAGCATGGGACAGGGACACTGAAGCTTTCTTT,CATKAWDRDTEAFF
TRBV19,TRBD1,TRBJ2-5,NA,TGTGCCAGTAGTACGTTCGCGCCGTCTGTTCGCGGGACAGGGTTCGAGACCCAGTACTTC,CASSTFAPSVRGTGFETQYF
TRBV7-3,TRBD1,TRBJ1-1,many,TGTGCCAGCAGCACGGGGACAGGGAATATGGCTTTCTTT,CASSTGTGNMAFF
TRBV6-5,TRBD1,TRBJ1-2,many,TGTGCCAGCAGGGGAGGTACAGGGGGCACTAACTATGGCTACACCTTC,CASRGGTGGTNYGYTF
TRBV18,NA,TRBJ1-1,NA,TGTGCCAGCTCAATTAATTCCAACAGGGAGGGCACTGAAGCTTTCTTT,CASSINSNREGTEAFF
TRBV11-2,TRBD1,TRBJ1-1,many,TGTGCCACTGCAGGGGGCACCGACACTGAAGCTTTCTTT,CATAGGTDTEAFF
TRBV19,TRBD1,TRBJ1-1,many,TGTGCCAGTAGTGGACAGGGTTTCCGCATGAACACTGAAGCTTTCTTT,CASSGQGFRMNTEAFF
TRBV5-1,NA,TRBJ1-2,many,TGCGCCAGCAGCTTGGCAGAACCCTATGGCTACACCTTC,CASSLAEPYGYTF
TRBV11-2,TRBD2,TRBJ2-7,many,TGTGCCAGCAGCTTAGAGGCGGGAGGGCACTACGAGCAGTACTTC,CASSLEAGGHYEQYF
TRBV28,NA,TRBJ1-6,NA,TGTGCCAGCAGCCGCCCCGAGGGGTCGTTCTCACCCCTCCACTTT,CASSRPEGSFSPLHF
TRBV7-8,NA,TRBJ2-4,NA,TGTGCCAGCAGCCCTGGGTCGGGCGTTATTCAGTACTTC,CASSPGSGVIQYF
TRBV10-3,NA,TRBJ2-7,NA,TGTGCCATCAGTGAGGAACTAGCCACTTACGAGCAGTACTTC,CAISEELATYEQYF
TRBV7-2,NA,TRBJ2-7,many,TGTGCCAGCTCTTGGCGGAGCTCCTACGAGCAGTACTTC,CASSWRSSYEQYF
TRBV6-2/TRBV6-3,TRBD1,TRBJ1-2,NA,TGTGCCGGCAGTTACTCGACTTCAGGGGGCGAAGGCTACACCTTC,CAGSYSTSGGEGYTF
TRBV12-3/TRBV12-4,NA,TRBJ1-2,many,TGTGCCAGCAGTTCCGGGGCCCTCTATGGCTACACCTTC,CASSSGALYGYTF
TRBV6-1,NA,TRBJ2-7,many,TGTGCCGGCAGGAGACTGGAAAGCTCCTACGAGCAGTACTTC,CAGRRLESSYEQYF
TRBV11-2,NA,TRBJ1-6,many,TGTGCCAGCAGCCGCACAGGGTTAGACTCACCCCTCCACTTT,CASSRTGLDSPLHF
TRBV10-3,NA,TRBJ1-1,many,TGTGCCATCAGTGATAGGGGGGTCACTGAAGCTTTCTTT,CAISDRGVTEAFF
TRBV6-1,TRBD1,TRBJ2-5,NA,TGTGCCAGCAGTCGACGGACAGGAGGCCGGGAGACCCAGTACTTC,CASSRRTGGRETQYF
TRBV28,NA,TRBJ2-7,NA,TGTGCCAGCAGTTTAAGGCCTGCGGGGGAGCAGTACTTC,CASSLRPAGEQYF
TRBV12-3/TRBV12-4,TRBD1,TRBJ2-7,once,TGTGCCAGCAGTCAAGGGGGCCCGGACGAGCAGTACTTC,CASSQGGPDEQYF
TRBV28,NA,TRBJ1-5,many,TGTGCCAGCAGTTTATCGGGGAATAGCAATCAGCCCCAGCATTTT,CASSLSGNSNQPQHF